Listed here are 10 T cell receptor beta chains from one sample, sequenced in a study of regulatory T cells in long-lasting Graves disease. iRepertoire HTBI primers and Arm-PCR of CDR3 regions built TCR beta libraries. TCRdb itself ran the multiplex PCR reads through MiXCR, one entry per CDR3 protein. The data contain around 450,000 distinct CDR3 sequences, approximately 16% of them singletons. Specified time point: newly diagnosed GD, antithyroid drugs for less than 3 months. PBMC RNA served as the TCR library source. The sample was also linked to a second study, of T cells in Graves' hyperthyroidism and ophthalmopathy.

Sample: peripheral blood mononuclear cells (PBMCs), taken at new diagnosis, from a patient treated with antithyroid drugs. These receptors originate from a woman aged 40-49 years with Graves disease.

This clonotype was observed many times. V gene TRBV29-1 combines with J gene TRBJ2-2; 7 nucleotides match TRBD2. Looked up from germline, CDR1 is SQVTM and CDR2 is ANQGSEA. This CDR3 is built from 19 residues. After removal of 4 bases from V and 0 bases from J, the junction contained 17 bases not matched to a gene. The DNA for the CDR3 is TGCAGCGTTGGATGGGGGGGGTACCTACAGGCCTCGAACACCGGGGAGCTGTTTTTT. Its translation is CSVGWGGYLQASNTGELFF.

This clonotype was detected many times. The rearrangement links TRBV27 to TRBJ2-7; 14 nucleotides agree with TRBD2. This CDR3 has 15 amino acids. Germline V gives CDR1 MNHEY, CDR2 SMNVEV (reference sequence). After removal of 8 bases from V and 5 bases from J, the junction contained 8 bases not matched to a gene. The CDR3 loop reads CASSPGTSGSHEQYF. CDR3 bases: TGTGCCAGCTCACCTGGGACTAGCGGGAGCCACGAGCAGTACTTC.

This clonotype was counted ten times or more. The genes are TRBV5-6 and TRBJ1-6; D gene unclear. Trimming cost V 4 bases and J 5 bases, with 13 bases left between them. The CDR3 sequence is 15 residues long. Germline V gene lookup returns CDR1 SGHDT and CDR2 YYEEEE. This CDR3 reads CASSLIGRNNSPLHF. DNA for the CDR3: TGTGCCAGCAGCCTGATCGGACGGAATAATTCACCCCTCCACTTT.

The chain recombines TRBV3-1 with TRBJ1-2, with D perhaps matching TRBD1 (6 bases). Deletions cut 1 base from V and 5 bases from J, with 17 bases between. The CDR3 has 16 amino acids. Germline lookup yields CDR1 LGHDT and CDR2 YNNKEL (reference sequence). The CDR3: CASSQGFGGAEYGYTF. Written as DNA, the CDR3 is TGTGCCAGCAGCCAAGGGTTCGGGGGCGCGGAGTATGGCTACACCTTC.

This clonotype has ten or more counts. V and J are TRBV2 and TRBJ2-6; weak D call: TRBD2 (6 bases). The CDR3 runs 15 residues. Germline assignment: CDR1 SNHLY and CDR2 FYNNEI. The V and J ends lost 4 bases and 2 bases respectively, with 9 bases between them. DNA for the CDR3: TGTGCCAGCAGTGGGTTAGCGGCTGGGGCCAACGTCCTGACTTTC. This encodes CASSGLAAGANVLTF.

The chain couples TRBV20-1 to TRBJ1-1; 8 nucleotides match TRBD1. This CDR3 spans 15 amino acids. With V trimmed by 0 bases and J by 4 bases, 7 bases remained unmatched. Germline CDR1 and CDR2: DFQATT and SNEGSKA (reference sequence). The CDR3 loop is CSARDPGGAGTEAFF. As DNA, the CDR3 is TGCAGTGCTAGAGATCCAGGGGGCGCGGGCACTGAAGCTTTCTTT.

This clonotype was recorded many times. The CDR3 region has the DNA TGTGCCAGCAGCCAAATGTCTGGATACAATGAGCAGTTCTTC. Translated, it gives CASSQMSGYNEQFF. The chain couples TRBV3-1 to TRBJ2-1; D ambiguous. V lost 2 bases and J lost 4, with 9 bases in between. The V gene's germline CDR1 is LGHDT and CDR2 YNNKEL (reference sequence). The CDR3 runs 14 residues.

This sequence joins TRBV10-3 and TRBJ2-2; the D gene is possibly TRBD1 (6 bases). The germline V gene has CDR1 ENHRY and CDR2 SYGVKD. The V and J ends lost 7 bases and 5 bases respectively, with 8 bases between them. This CDR3 comprises 12 residues. The CDR3 reads CAITGQTGELFF. For the CDR3, the DNA is TGTGCCATCACCGGACAGACCGGGGAGCTGTTTTTT.

This clonotype was observed at least ten times. This chain joins TRBV10-2 and TRBJ2-7; D remains ambiguous. Per the germline V gene, CDR1 is WSHSY and CDR2 is SAAADI. V was trimmed by 6 bases and J by 7 bases, leaving 10 bases between them. The CDR3 has 11 amino acids. The CDR3 here is CASRQAREQYF. The CDR3 nucleotides read TGCGCCAGCAGGCAGGCAAGGGAGCAGTACTTC.

This clonotype was detected ten times or more. The chain uses TRBV7-3 and TRBJ2-3; D is possibly TRBD1 (6 bases). Germline CDR1 and CDR2: SGHTA and FQGTGA. The CDR3 runs 14 residues. Trimming removed 1 base from V and 4 bases from J, with 9 bases in between. As DNA, the CDR3 is TGTGCCAGCAGCTTAATCAAGGGGGCAGATACGCAGTATTTT. Amino acid sequence: CASSLIKGADTQYF.